This is a list of T cell receptor beta chains from one sample in a study of T-cell reconstitution after alpha-beta-depleted transplantation in children. TCRdb independently ran MiXCR on the PCR reads; one entry per CDR3 protein. The data show approximately 420,000 distinct CDR3 sequences, roughly a tenth seen once. Sequenced here: PBMCs from the stem cell graft donor, sampled from the stem cell graft. The receptors were sampled from a human donor who donated a stem cell graft to a child with acute myeloid leukemia. Each CDR3 is given with its conserved first and last residue. Each record gives: V gene, D gene, J gene, clone size, CDR3 DNA, CDR3 protein. D genes are given only for firm matches. Size tells how often a clone was seen (once, few, many) or the class of an expanded clone, and some rows leave it out.

v_call: TRBV12-3/TRBV12-4; d_call: -; j_call: TRBJ2-5; clone_size: -; cdr3_nt: TGTGCCAGCAGTTTGAGGGGTGCAGGGGCCCAGTACTTC; cdr3_aa: CASSLRGAGAQYF
v_call: TRBV29-1; d_call: TRBD2; j_call: TRBJ2-3; clone_size: -; cdr3_nt: TGCAGCGCCTGCCCAGGGCGGGGGAGAGTAGATACGCAGTATTTT; cdr3_aa: CSACPGRGRVDTQYF
v_call: TRBV20-1; d_call: TRBD1; j_call: TRBJ1-3; clone_size: few; cdr3_nt: TGCAGTGCTATGAAGACAGGGGCCGGAAACACCATATATTTT; cdr3_aa: CSAMKTGAGNTIYF
v_call: TRBV20-1; d_call: -; j_call: TRBJ1-5; clone_size: many; cdr3_nt: TGCAGTGCTAGAGACCCATTGGATCAGCTCCGAGGCGATCAGCCCCAGCATTTT; cdr3_aa: CSARDPLDQLRGDQPQHF
v_call: TRBV5-1; d_call: TRBD2; j_call: TRBJ2-7; clone_size: many; cdr3_nt: TGCGCCAGCAGCCCAGGGACTAGCGGGAGGGACGAGCAGTACTTC; cdr3_aa: CASSPGTSGRDEQYF
v_call: TRBV29-1; d_call: -; j_call: TRBJ1-2; clone_size: -; cdr3_nt: TGCAGCGTTGAAGTTTATACTAACTATGGCTACACCTTC; cdr3_aa: CSVEVYTNYGYTF
v_call: TRBV19; d_call: TRBD1; j_call: TRBJ1-2; clone_size: -; cdr3_nt: TGTGCCAGTAGTATTCTGGGACAGGGTTCTGGCTACACCTTC; cdr3_aa: CASSILGQGSGYTF
v_call: TRBV5-6; d_call: -; j_call: TRBJ1-1; clone_size: many; cdr3_nt: TGTGCCAGCAGCCCATGGGCCCAGGGTAACACTGAAGCTTTCTTT; cdr3_aa: CASSPWAQGNTEAFF
v_call: TRBV4-3; d_call: TRBD2; j_call: TRBJ2-1; clone_size: few; cdr3_nt: TGCGCCAGCAGCCAACGACTAGCGGGAGGACGTGAGCAGTTCTTC; cdr3_aa: CASSQRLAGGREQFF
v_call: TRBV12-3/TRBV12-4; d_call: TRBD1; j_call: TRBJ2-7; clone_size: -; cdr3_nt: TGTGCCAGCAGTCGGACAGGGGCGAGCTCCTACGAGCAGTACTTC; cdr3_aa: CASSRTGASSYEQYF
v_call: TRBV5-1; d_call: TRBD1; j_call: TRBJ2-3; clone_size: few; cdr3_nt: TGCGCCAGCGGGGACAGGGGGCGAGATACGCAGTATTTT; cdr3_aa: CASGDRGRDTQYF
v_call: TRBV6-1; d_call: -; j_call: TRBJ1-3; clone_size: -; cdr3_nt: TGTGCCAGCAGTAGAACGACGGCTGGAAACACCATATATTTT; cdr3_aa: CASSRTTAGNTIYF
v_call: TRBV11-2; d_call: -; j_call: TRBJ1-3; clone_size: few; cdr3_nt: TGTGCCAGCAGCCCCGACAGGACAAACACCATATATTTT; cdr3_aa: CASSPDRTNTIYF
v_call: TRBV5-1; d_call: TRBD1; j_call: TRBJ1-5; clone_size: few; cdr3_nt: TGCGCCAGCAGCTTGGCAGCGACAGGGGGCAATCAGCCCCAGCATTTT; cdr3_aa: CASSLAATGGNQPQHF
v_call: TRBV12-3/TRBV12-4; d_call: TRBD2; j_call: TRBJ2-2; clone_size: many; cdr3_nt: TGCGCCAGCAGCTTGACTAGCGGGAACACCGGGGAGCTGTTTTTT; cdr3_aa: CASSLTSGNTGELFF
v_call: TRBV6-2/TRBV6-3; d_call: TRBD1; j_call: TRBJ1-2; clone_size: few; cdr3_nt: TGTGCCAGCAGTTACTATAGCCGGGACAGAAGTTCTAACTATGGCTACACCTTC; cdr3_aa: CASSYYSRDRSSNYGYTF
v_call: TRBV5-6; d_call: TRBD2; j_call: TRBJ2-1; clone_size: many; cdr3_nt: TGTGCCAGCAGCTTAGGACTAGGCCTCTCCTACAATGAGCAGTTCTTC; cdr3_aa: CASSLGLGLSYNEQFF
v_call: TRBV29-1; d_call: -; j_call: TRBJ2-2; clone_size: -; cdr3_nt: TGCAGCGCCACGACTGGGACGATTGGCGGGGAGCTGTTTTTT; cdr3_aa: CSATTGTIGGELFF
v_call: TRBV4-1; d_call: TRBD1; j_call: TRBJ1-2; clone_size: few; cdr3_nt: TGCGCCAGCAGTCTACCTGGACAGGGAAGGTATGGCTACACCTTC; cdr3_aa: CASSLPGQGRYGYTF
v_call: TRBV6-5; d_call: -; j_call: TRBJ1-2; clone_size: few; cdr3_nt: TGTGCCAGCAGTTACTTGGGTCAGGGCGGGGACTATGGCTACACCTTC; cdr3_aa: CASSYLGQGGDYGYTF
v_call: TRBV20-1; d_call: -; j_call: TRBJ2-3; clone_size: few; cdr3_nt: TGCAGTGCTAGAGAAAGCCGGGTGTTCACAGATACGCAGTATTTT; cdr3_aa: CSARESRVFTDTQYF
v_call: TRBV12-3/TRBV12-4; d_call: -; j_call: TRBJ2-2; clone_size: few; cdr3_nt: TGTGCCAGCAGTCCCAATGATCTAACCGGGGAGCTGTTTTTT; cdr3_aa: CASSPNDLTGELFF
v_call: TRBV15; d_call: TRBD1; j_call: TRBJ2-7; clone_size: few; cdr3_nt: TGTGCCACCAGCAGAGAGCCCGGACAGGTCCACGAGCAGTACTTC; cdr3_aa: CATSREPGQVHEQYF
v_call: TRBV5-1; d_call: -; j_call: TRBJ1-1; clone_size: -; cdr3_nt: TGCGCCAGCGGTGGGGGGCTCGGCACTGAAGCTTTCTTT; cdr3_aa: CASGGGLGTEAFF
v_call: TRBV5-8; d_call: -; j_call: TRBJ2-5; clone_size: few; cdr3_nt: TGTGCCAGCAGCTTGGAAGAGGAGACCCAGTACTTC; cdr3_aa: CASSLEEETQYF
v_call: TRBV10-3; d_call: TRBD1; j_call: TRBJ2-2; clone_size: few; cdr3_nt: TGTGCCATCAGACAGGGGGCCCCCGGGGAGCTGTTTTTT; cdr3_aa: CAIRQGAPGELFF
v_call: TRBV9; d_call: -; j_call: TRBJ1-1; clone_size: many; cdr3_nt: TGTGCCAGCAGCGTTAGCCCGAAGGACTCCATCGCAGCTTTCTTT; cdr3_aa: CASSVSPKDSIAAFF
v_call: TRBV6-4; d_call: TRBD1; j_call: TRBJ2-1; clone_size: few; cdr3_nt: TGTGCCAGCAGTGGGACAGGGAGCTTGGGGGATGAGCAGTTCTTC; cdr3_aa: CASSGTGSLGDEQFF
v_call: TRBV7-6; d_call: -; j_call: TRBJ2-5; clone_size: -; cdr3_nt: TGTGCCGGCAGCTCGACCCCAAGGTACCAAGAGACCCAGTACTTC; cdr3_aa: CAGSSTPRYQETQYF
v_call: TRBV28; d_call: TRBD1; j_call: TRBJ1-2; clone_size: -; cdr3_nt: TGTGCCAGCAGAACAGGGGGCCACCTTGGTTATGGCTACACCTTC; cdr3_aa: CASRTGGHLGYGYTF
v_call: TRBV5-1; d_call: -; j_call: TRBJ1-5; clone_size: many; cdr3_nt: TGCGCCAGCAGCTGGGACAGCAATCAGCCCCAGCATTTT; cdr3_aa: CASSWDSNQPQHF
v_call: TRBV5-1; d_call: TRBD2; j_call: TRBJ2-3; clone_size: -; cdr3_nt: TGCGCCAGCAGCTTCTGGCGGGAGGGCCTCGCAGATACGCAGTATTTT; cdr3_aa: CASSFWREGLADTQYF
v_call: TRBV29-1; d_call: -; j_call: TRBJ1-1; clone_size: -; cdr3_nt: TGCAGCGTTGAAATCGGGGGTCAAAAGAACACTGAAGCTTTCTTT; cdr3_aa: CSVEIGGQKNTEAFF
v_call: TRBV5-1; d_call: TRBD1; j_call: TRBJ2-2; clone_size: few; cdr3_nt: TGCGCCAGCAGCCGCAGGGGGACCGGGGAGCTGTTTTTT; cdr3_aa: CASSRRGTGELFF
v_call: TRBV27; d_call: TRBD2; j_call: TRBJ2-7; clone_size: -; cdr3_nt: TGTGCCAGCAGCCCCGGAGGGCTAGCGGGAGCGAACGAGCAGTACTTC; cdr3_aa: CASSPGGLAGANEQYF
v_call: TRBV3-1; d_call: TRBD2; j_call: TRBJ2-5; clone_size: -; cdr3_nt: TGTGCCAGCAGCCGTCAGACTAGCGGGGGTGAGACCCAGTACTTC; cdr3_aa: CASSRQTSGGETQYF
v_call: TRBV15; d_call: -; j_call: TRBJ1-6; clone_size: many; cdr3_nt: TGTGCCACCAGCAGAGAAACTGTAGCGTCCTATAATTCACCCCTCCACTTT; cdr3_aa: CATSRETVASYNSPLHF
v_call: TRBV2; d_call: -; j_call: TRBJ1-6; clone_size: -; cdr3_nt: TGTGCCAGCAGGGGGATTACGGAGGATTCACCCCTCCACTTT; cdr3_aa: CASRGITEDSPLHF
v_call: TRBV4-1; d_call: TRBD1; j_call: TRBJ2-1; clone_size: -; cdr3_nt: TGCGCCAGCAGCCAGGGGAGACAGGGGGCGCGTATCCCTGAGCAGTTCTTC; cdr3_aa: CASSQGRQGARIPEQFF
v_call: TRBV6-2/TRBV6-3; d_call: -; j_call: TRBJ2-7; clone_size: few; cdr3_nt: TGTGCCAGCCCGGGACCAACCTACGAGCAGTACTTC; cdr3_aa: CASPGPTYEQYF
v_call: TRBV15; d_call: TRBD1; j_call: TRBJ2-3; clone_size: many; cdr3_nt: TGTGCCACCAGCAGAGATCAGGGGGCCGATACGCAGTATTTT; cdr3_aa: CATSRDQGADTQYF
v_call: TRBV12-3/TRBV12-4; d_call: -; j_call: TRBJ2-5; clone_size: -; cdr3_nt: TGTGCCAGCAGTGGAGGACACTTAGGGGAGACCCAGTACTTC; cdr3_aa: CASSGGHLGETQYF
v_call: TRBV18; d_call: -; j_call: TRBJ1-1; clone_size: -; cdr3_nt: TGTGCCAGCTCACCGGAGGCGACGACGAACACTGAAGCTTTCTTT; cdr3_aa: CASSPEATTNTEAFF
v_call: TRBV11-2; d_call: TRBD2; j_call: TRBJ2-2; clone_size: few; cdr3_nt: TGTGCCAGCAGTTCGACTAGCGGGGCCCTCAGGGTGACCGGGGAGCTGTTTTTT; cdr3_aa: CASSSTSGALRVTGELFF
v_call: TRBV29-1; d_call: TRBD1; j_call: TRBJ1-3; clone_size: -; cdr3_nt: TGCAGCGTTCTGACAGGGGGCTCTGGAAACACCATATATTTT; cdr3_aa: CSVLTGGSGNTIYF
v_call: TRBV30; d_call: -; j_call: TRBJ2-3; clone_size: -; cdr3_nt: TGTGCCTGGAGTTCGGGGGTCTCTACAGATACGCAGTATTTT; cdr3_aa: CAWSSGVSTDTQYF
v_call: TRBV20-1; d_call: -; j_call: TRBJ1-1; clone_size: -; cdr3_nt: TGCAGTGCTAGATCTGGACAGTTTTTGGGTGAAGCTTTCTTT; cdr3_aa: CSARSGQFLGEAFF
v_call: TRBV5-1; d_call: -; j_call: TRBJ1-1; clone_size: many; cdr3_nt: TGCGCCAGCAGCTTGGATCGGGGGTCTGAAGCTTTCTTT; cdr3_aa: CASSLDRGSEAFF
v_call: TRBV19; d_call: -; j_call: TRBJ2-1; clone_size: few; cdr3_nt: TGTGCCAGTAGTATAGTCAGGGACAATGAGCAGTTCTTC; cdr3_aa: CASSIVRDNEQFF
v_call: TRBV5-5; d_call: TRBD1; j_call: TRBJ2-2; clone_size: few; cdr3_nt: TGTGCCAGCAGCTCCTGGACAGGGCTCAACACCGGGGAGCTGTTTTTT; cdr3_aa: CASSSWTGLNTGELFF
v_call: TRBV4-1; d_call: -; j_call: TRBJ2-1; clone_size: -; cdr3_nt: TGCGCCAGCAGCCAAGTGGGGCCGTTCGACAATGAGCAGTTCTTC; cdr3_aa: CASSQVGPFDNEQFF
v_call: TRBV5-1; d_call: -; j_call: TRBJ2-2; clone_size: few; cdr3_nt: TGCGCCAGCATCCAAAACAGGGAGGGAGACACCGGGGAGCTGTTTTTT; cdr3_aa: CASIQNREGDTGELFF
v_call: TRBV20-1; d_call: TRBD2; j_call: TRBJ2-3; clone_size: -; cdr3_nt: TGCAGTGCCCTAAGCGGGAGGAGCGCAGATACGCAGTATTTT; cdr3_aa: CSALSGRSADTQYF
v_call: TRBV6-2/TRBV6-3; d_call: -; j_call: TRBJ1-1; clone_size: few; cdr3_nt: TGTGCCAGCAGTTACTCCACGGGTACTGAAGCTTTCTTT; cdr3_aa: CASSYSTGTEAFF
v_call: TRBV3-1; d_call: -; j_call: TRBJ1-5; clone_size: many; cdr3_nt: TGTGCCAGCAGCCAAGAGGCGGGTCAGCCCCAGCATTTT; cdr3_aa: CASSQEAGQPQHF